The 15 T cell receptor beta chains presented below share a single source sample, sequenced in a study of T cells in localized non-small cell lung cancer. Clones were read by immunoSEQ multiplex PCR, and TCRdb kept only the in-frame ones, dropping some. The sample consists of about 72,000 clones, 84% of them appearing once. The sequencing used peripheral blood, collected before any cancer treatment. The receptors shown here come from an older female donor with stage I lung adenocarcinoma.

This rearrangement joins TRBV5-1 to TRBJ2-3; D call uncertain. V was trimmed by 7 bases and J by 6 bases, leaving 21 bases between them. The length of the CDR3 is 15 residues. CDR1 and CDR2 (germline): SGHRS, YFSETQ. The CDR3 loop reads CASVDPSNIADTQYF. The CDR3 DNA is TGCGCCAGCGTGGACCCATCTAATATTGCGGATACGCAGTATTTT.

The V and J genes are TRBV5-4 and TRBJ2-5; D not certain. V shed 4 bases and J shed 10 bases, with 17 bases lying between them. Per germline, CDR1 SGHNT and CDR2 YYREEE (reference sequence). The CDR3 is 13 residues long. Written as DNA, the CDR3 is TGTGCCAGCAGCCTGCCGTTTGCTTTTGACCAGTACTTC. The encoded protein is CASSLPFAFDQYF.

CDR3 DNA: TGTGCCAGCAGCCAAGTAAGGGGTCAAGAGACCCAGTACTTC. It codes for CASSQVRGQETQYF. The rearrangement links TRBV14 to TRBJ2-5, with D perhaps TRBD1 (5 bases). CDR3 size: 14 residues. CDR1 SGHDN and CDR2 FVKESK come from the germline V gene. With 1 base removed from V and 2 bases from J, the gap between germline ends came to 8 bases.

This clone was detected only once. The chain links TRBV5-1 to TRBJ2-7; D is possibly TRBD2 (6 bases). Looked up from germline, CDR1 is SGHRS and CDR2 is YFSETQ. Trimming took 0 bases from V and 3 from J, leaving 7 bases between them. This CDR3 is 13 amino acids long. Here the CDR3 reads CASSLDSGYEQYF. The CDR3, as DNA: TGCGCCAGCAGCTTGGATAGCGGCTACGAGCAGTACTTC.

V is TRBV25-1 and J is TRBJ1-5; 7 nucleotides line up with TRBD1. This CDR3 region has 16 residues. The V segment lost 5 bases and the J segment 5 bases; nucleotides outside the gene matches: 12. Germline V gene sequence: CDR1 MGHDK, CDR2 SYGVNS. The CDR3 DNA reads as TGTGCCAGCAGTCCATGGGGGACAGAGGTGGATCAGCCCCAGCATTTT. It specifies CASSPWGTEVDQPQHF.

V usage is TRBV19 and J usage is TRBJ2-5, with 8 nucleotides matching TRBD1. Germline values: CDR1 LNHDA, CDR2 SQIVND (reference sequence). With 5 bases clipped from V and 2 bases from J, the junction kept 4 bases outside the gene matches. The CDR3 loop spans 14 amino acids. The CDR3 DNA sequence: TGTGCCAGTAGTCTCGACAGGGGACAAGAGACCCAGTACTTC. Residues: CASSLDRGQETQYF.

The chain joins TRBV7-3 to TRBJ2-1; 11 bases line up with TRBD2. Trimming at V came to 6 bases and at J to 10 bases, leaving 11 bases not matched to a gene. Per germline, CDR1 SGHTA and CDR2 FQGTGA. This CDR3 contains 15 residues. CDR3 protein: CASSPKLAGVYEQFF. CDR3 bases: TGTGCCAGCAGTCCTAAACTAGCGGGAGTATACGAGCAGTTCTTC.

The genes are TRBV5-1 and TRBJ2-3; either TRBD1 or TRBD2 may fit D (5 bases each). The length of the CDR3 is 17 residues. The germline V gene has CDR1 SGHRS and CDR2 YFSETQ. The V and J ends lost 0 bases and 3 bases respectively, with 17 bases between them. CDR3 sequence reads: CASSLAGTGLDTDTQYF. CDR3 DNA: TGCGCCAGCAGCTTGGCCGGTACAGGACTTGATACAGATACGCAGTATTTT.

This sequence joins TRBV5-1 and TRBJ2-7, with 12 bases matching TRBD1. The V segment lost 7 bases and the J segment 4 bases; nucleotides outside the gene matches: 6. The CDR3 totals 14 residues. The germline V gene encodes CDR1 SGHRS and CDR2 YFSETQ. CDR3 nucleotides: TGCGCCAGCGCGAAGGGACAGGGGGCTTACGAGCAGTACTTC. This codes for CASAKGQGAYEQYF.

The chain uses TRBV6-1 and TRBJ1-5; D perhaps matches TRBD1 (5 bases). The CDR3 has 14 amino acids. V lost 10 bases and J lost 5, with 18 bases in between. Germline V gives CDR1 MNHNS, CDR2 SASEGT. CDR3 protein: CATLPGGAHQPQHF. Here the CDR3 DNA reads TGTGCCACCCTCCCGGGAGGGGCGCATCAGCCCCAGCATTTT.

V is TRBV2 and J is TRBJ2-4; a possible D gene is TRBD2 (6 bases). CDR1 and CDR2 (germline): SNHLY, FYNNEI. This CDR3 spans 14 amino acids. V shed 7 bases and J shed 0 bases, with 10 bases lying between them. The CDR3 reads CASTAGLAKNIQYF. The CDR3 nucleotides are TGTGCCAGCACCGCGGGACTAGCCAAAAACATTCAGTACTTC. Variable domain in full (rest from reference TRBV2 and TRBJ2-4): EPEVTQTPSHQVTQMGQEVILRCVPISNHLYFYWYRQILGQKVEFLVSFYNNEISEKSEIFDDQFSVERPDGSNFTLKIRSTKLEDSAMYFCASTAGLAKNIQYFGAGTRLSVL.

The rearrangement links TRBV7-3 to TRBJ2-2; 7 bases agree with TRBD1. The CDR3 consists of 14 residues. The germline CDR1 and CDR2 sequences are SGHTA and FQGTGA. V gave up 5 bases and J gave up 7 bases; unmatched junction bases: 7. The CDR3 reads CASSPRTGGGELFF. The CDR3 nucleotides read TGTGCCAGCAGCCCGCGGACAGGTGGCGGGGAGCTGTTTTTT. Complete variable domain (other parts from reference TRBV7-3 and TRBJ2-2): GAGVSQTPSNKVTEKGKYVELRCDPISGHTALYWYRQSLGQGPEFLIYFQGTGAADDSGLPNDRFFAVRPEGSVSTLKIQRTERGDSAVYLCASSPRTGGGELFFGEGSRLTVL.

This clone has only a few counts. This chain uses TRBV27 with TRBJ2-1, with a possible D match to TRBD1 (6 bases). V lost 5 bases to trimming and J lost 0 bases, with 29 bases between them. Looked up from germline, CDR1 is MNHEY and CDR2 is SMNVEV (reference sequence). The CDR3 has 21 amino acids. CDR3 sequence: CASSPSSRGSGGSSSYNEQFF. The CDR3 nucleotides read TGTGCCAGCAGTCCCTCATCCAGGGGATCGGGCGGGTCCAGCTCCTACAATGAGCAGTTCTTC.

This chain connects TRBV25-1 to TRBJ2-5; D possibly corresponds to TRBD1 (6 bases). This CDR3 has 15 amino acids. Per germline, CDR1 MGHDK and CDR2 SYGVNS. Trimming took 4 bases from V and 2 from J, leaving 14 bases between them. The CDR3 here is CASSAEGQKQETQYF. For the CDR3, the DNA is TGTGCCAGCAGTGCCGAAGGACAGAAACAAGAGACCCAGTACTTC. Variable domain in full (rest from reference TRBV25-1 and TRBJ2-5): EADIYQTPRYLVIGTGKKITLECSQTMGHDKMYWYQQDPGMELHLIHYSYGVNSTEKGDLSSESTVSRIRTEHFPLTLESARPSHTSQYLCASSAEGQKQETQYFGPGTRLLVL.

The CDR3 spells CASSLRPGLASYEQYF. The CDR3 coding sequence is TGTGCCAGCAGTTTAAGACCGGGACTAGCGTCCTACGAGCAGTACTTC. The V and J genes are TRBV6-5 and TRBJ2-7; 10 bases align to TRBD2. Germline loops: CDR1 MNHEY, CDR2 SVGAGI. The CDR3 has 16 residues. V lost 4 bases to trimming and J lost 1 base; unmatched junction nucleotides: 7.